Listed here is a single T cell receptor beta chain. The antigen remains unidentified. This specimen belongs to a study of shared clonotypes between healthy human individuals. Study background: The plates for each donor numbered three CD4 naive, three CD4 memory, two CD8 naive and one CD8 memory. General study points: Clonotype sharing across a handful of donors was observed for 5% to 6.5% of naive CD4 clonotypes. Only blood samples were collected, and tissue repertoires likely differ.

This CDR3 has 15 amino acids. CDR1 is SGHNT, CDR2 YYREEE, per germline (reference sequence). Trimming took off 3 bases at V and 5 bases at J, with 16 bases between the two ends. CD4+ cell separation produced CD45RA+ naive and CD45RA-negative memory subsets. Produced via immunoSEQ multiplex PCR; TCRdb's table is partial and in-frame only. The sample records a few hundred thousand clones, approximately 70% being singletons. This chain joins TRBV5-4 and TRBJ2-3, with a tentative D call TRBD1 (5 bases). Sequencing was performed on memory CD4+ T cells sorted from blood. Subset of the sample: CD45RA-negative fraction. The receptor was derived from a man under 40 in good health. The CDR3 sequence: CASSSLQDLGDTQYF. For the CDR3, the DNA is TGTGCCAGCAGCTCTTTACAGGACCTGGGAGATACGCAGTATTTT.